The next 21 T cell receptor beta chains were all read from a single sample in a study of blood T cell repertoires in COVID-19. The table came from immunoSEQ multiplex PCR; TCRdb's copy has only in-frame clones and leaves some out. Found here are approximately 240,000 clones, 87% of them singletons; the top ten hold roughly 12%. Sequenced: peripheral blood. Receptor source: a woman between 18 and 29 years old who had recovered from COVID-19.

In its sample, this clone was seen a few times. V gene TRBV19 combines with J gene TRBJ2-7; 9 bases are a match to TRBD1. Per the germline V gene, CDR1 is LNHDA and CDR2 is SQIVND (reference sequence). The length of the CDR3 is 16 residues. J was trimmed by 6 bases and V by 4 bases; bases with no gene match: 13. The DNA for the CDR3 is TGTGCCAGTAGTAGGACCGGGACAGGGAGTACAGCCGAGCAGTACTTC. Its translation is CASSRTGTGSTAEQYF. Full variable domain (rest looked up from reference TRBV19 and TRBJ2-7): DGGITQSPKYLFRKEGQNVTLSCEQNLNHDAMYWYRQDPGQGLRLIYYSQIVNDFQKGDIAEGYSVSREKKESFPLTVTSAQKNPTAFYLCASSRTGTGSTAEQYFGPGTRLTVT.

The chain combines TRBV5-1 with TRBJ1-2; D is uncertain. The V end was cut by 5 bases, the J end by 5 bases, with 16 bases between. The CDR3 covers 14 residues. Germline values: CDR1 SGHRS, CDR2 YFSETQ. The CDR3 here is CASRFKEGSYGYTF. The CDR3 coding sequence is TGCGCCAGCAGATTTAAGGAGGGTTCTTATGGCTACACCTTC.

The chain is built from TRBV7-2 and TRBJ1-1; the D gene is possibly TRBD1 (6 bases). This CDR3 spans 14 amino acids. Per the germline V gene, CDR1 is SGHTA and CDR2 is FQGNSA. The V end was cut by 6 bases, the J end by 5 bases, with 16 bases between. The CDR3 region has the DNA TGTGCCAGCAGTCGACAGGTACGGGGAACTGAAGCTTTCTTT. This sequence encodes CASSRQVRGTEAFF.

Of note for this clone: Other nucleotide sequences from this sample produce the same CDR3. J is TRBJ2-2 and V is TRBV5-6; D is unclear. Per the germline V gene, CDR1 is SGHDT and CDR2 is YYEEEE. Trimming removed 0 bases at V and 6 bases at J, with 6 bases between. The CDR3 runs 13 residues. The CDR3 region has the DNA TGTGCCAGCAGCTTGGGAGGATCCGGGGAGCTGTTTTTT. Translating gives CASSLGGSGELFF.

The chain recombines TRBV9 with TRBJ1-2; D gene unclear. There are 15 residues in the CDR3. V lost 0 bases and J lost 6, with 15 bases in between. Germline V CDR1 and CDR2: SGDLS, YYNGEE. CDR3 coding DNA: TGTGCCAGCAGCGTAGCCCCCCGGGAAGATAATGGCTACACCTTC. Translation: CASSVAPREDNGYTF.

J is TRBJ2-5 and V is TRBV27, with TRBD2 identical over 7 bases. J was trimmed by 5 bases and V by 4 bases; bases with no gene match: 7. Germline lookup yields CDR1 MNHEY and CDR2 SMNVEV (reference sequence). There are 14 residues in the CDR3. DNA of the CDR3: TGTGCCAGCAGTTATGGGACTACCGCCGAGACCCAGTACTTC. It encodes CASSYGTTAETQYF.

The CDR3 nucleotides are TGTGCCAGTAGGGGTAGCGGGAGGGCTCCGAGCACCGGGGAGCTGTTTTTT. This translates into CASRGSGRAPSTGELFF. The genes are TRBV19 and TRBJ2-2, with 11 bases that match TRBD2. Germline loops: CDR1 LNHDA, CDR2 SQIVND (reference sequence). The trim removed 6 bases at V and 4 bases at J, leaving 10 bases unmatched. This CDR3 region has 17 residues.

The chain employs TRBV6-5 and TRBJ2-3; D uncertain. V shed 0 bases and J shed 2 bases, with 12 bases lying between them. From germline, CDR1 is MNHEY and CDR2 SVGAGI. There are 16 residues in the CDR3. In DNA, the CDR3 is TGTGCCAGCAGTTACTCCCTGACGGGTATCACAGATACGCAGTATTTT. Residues: CASSYSLTGITDTQYF.

The chain has TRBV5-6 and TRBJ2-2, with D possibly being TRBD1 (6 bases). Looked up from germline, CDR1 is SGHDT and CDR2 is YYEEEE. V lost 0 bases and J lost 2, with 11 bases in between. The CDR3 totals 16 residues. The CDR3 region has the DNA TGTGCCAGCAGCTTGGGGGTACAGGGTAACACCGGGGAGCTGTTTTTT. Its translation: CASSLGVQGNTGELFF.

This clone was found once. The chain carries TRBV11-2 and TRBJ2-7, with 7 bases fitting TRBD1. Looked up from germline, CDR1 is SGHAT and CDR2 is FQNNGV. This CDR3 is 15 amino acids long. The trim removed 5 bases at V and 0 bases at J, leaving 7 bases unmatched. The CDR3 DNA sequence: TGTGCCAGCAGCCCCATACAGGGGTCCTCCTACGAGCAGTACTTC. It translates to CASSPIQGSSYEQYF. The whole variable domain, filled in from reference TRBV11-2 and TRBJ2-7, reads EAGVAQSPRYKIIEKRQSVAFWCNPISGHATLYWYQQILGQGPKLLIQFQNNGVVDDSQLPKDRFSAERLKGVDSTLKIQPAKLEDSAVYLCASSPIQGSSYEQYFGPGTRLTVT.

The chain has TRBV24-1 and TRBJ1-5, with D unclear. Between the trimmed V and J ends, which lost 4 bases and 9 bases, there was a span of 12 bases. The CDR3 runs to 13 residues. In germline, CDR1 is KGHDR, CDR2 SFDVKD. Written as DNA, the CDR3 is TGTGCCACCAGTGAGACCCCCTCGGGGCCCCAGCATTTT. The encoded protein is CATSETPSGPQHF.

This sequence joins TRBV30 and TRBJ1-5, with D possibly matching TRBD1 (5 bases). CDR1 and CDR2 (germline): GTSNPN, SVGIG (reference sequence). Trimming took 1 base from V and 4 from J, leaving 17 bases between them. The CDR3 loop spans 16 amino acids. Written as DNA, the CDR3 is TGTGCCTGGAGTGCAATCGGACATGTGGGGAATCAGCCCCAGCATTTT. Translation gives CAWSAIGHVGNQPQHF.

V is TRBV11-2 and J is TRBJ2-5, with D tentatively TRBD1 (5 bases). With 3 bases removed from V and 4 bases from J, the gap between germline ends came to 12 bases. CDR3 length equals 14 residues. Per the germline V gene, CDR1 is SGHAT and CDR2 is FQNNGV. The DNA for the CDR3 is TGTGCCAGCAGCTTCACCCAGGGAAGAGAGACCCAGTACTTC. Its protein is CASSFTQGRETQYF.

This chain links TRBV9 with TRBJ2-1, with 11 bases aligning to TRBD2. This CDR3 comprises 15 residues. Germline V gene data show CDR1 as SGDLS and CDR2 as YYNGEE. The V and J ends lost 2 bases and 4 bases, in that order; junction bases with no gene match: 2. The CDR3 sequence: CASSVGLAAYNEQFF. CDR3 sequence (DNA): TGTGCCAGCAGCGTGGGACTAGCGGCTTACAATGAGCAGTTCTTC.

J is TRBJ2-5 and V is TRBV21-1; whether TRBD2, the table's D call, matches the DNA was not checked. TRBV21-1 is classified as a pseudogene. CDR3 length: 15 amino acids. CDR3 DNA sequence: TGTGCCAGCAGTCGGCTAGCGGGAGGGCGGGGGACCCAGTACTTC. Translation: CASSRLAGGRGTQYF.

The J gene is TRBJ2-2, the V gene TRBV7-2; D is perhaps TRBD2 (5 bases). V was shortened by 8 bases and J by 6 bases, with 13 bases between the two germline ends. Germline values: CDR1 SGHTA, CDR2 FQGNSA. The CDR3 spans 13 residues. As DNA, the CDR3 is TGTGCCAGCGGGGAGTGGAGATCCGGGGAGCTGTTTTTT. Its translation is CASGEWRSGELFF.

This chain connects TRBV19 to TRBJ1-1; D is possibly TRBD1 (6 bases). The length of the CDR3 is 13 residues. The ends were cut back, 4 bases at V and 7 bases at J, with 13 bases in the middle. Looked up from germline, CDR1 is LNHDA and CDR2 is SQIVND (reference sequence). The CDR3 reads CASSTVQGSEAFF. CDR3 in DNA: TGTGCCAGTAGTACAGTACAGGGAAGTGAAGCTTTCTTT. The whole variable domain, filled in from reference TRBV19 and TRBJ1-1, reads DGGITQSPKYLFRKEGQNVTLSCEQNLNHDAMYWYRQDPGQGLRLIYYSQIVNDFQKGDIAEGYSVSREKKESFPLTVTSAQKNPTAFYLCASSTVQGSEAFFGQGTRLTVV.

This clone was detected only a few times. This chain joins TRBV19 and TRBJ1-5; D is unresolved. CDR3 length: 11 residues. V was cut by 8 bases and J by 7 bases, with 9 bases left in between. The germline gives CDR1 LNHDA, CDR2 SQIVND (reference sequence). In DNA, the CDR3 is TGTGCCAGTGGTCCGGGGCAGCCCCAGCATTTT. Translated: CASGPGQPQHF.

The chain recombines TRBV29-1 with TRBJ2-7; D unclear. The CDR3 covers 12 residues. Germline loops: CDR1 SQVTM, CDR2 ANQGSEA. The V and J ends lost 1 base and 3 bases respectively, with 7 bases between them. In DNA, the CDR3 is TGCAGCGTTGAAGTAGAAAACTACGAGCAGTACTTC. Its translation: CSVEVENYEQYF.

The genes are TRBV5-6 and TRBJ2-7; maybe TRBD1 (6 bases). The CDR3 spans 14 residues. The germline gives CDR1 SGHDT, CDR2 YYEEEE. V lost 3 bases and J lost 3, with 13 bases in between. The CDR3 DNA is TGTGCCAGCAGCTCTGGACAGTCCATCTACGAGCAGTACTTC. Its protein is CASSSGQSIYEQYF.

The chain recombines TRBV6-5 with TRBJ2-7, with 10 bases aligning to TRBD1. Germline trimming cut 10 bases from V and 4 bases from J; bases unmatched to any gene: 10. The CDR3 extends over 14 amino acids. CDR1 MNHEY and CDR2 SVGAGI come from the germline V gene. The CDR3: CATESGTGVYEQYF. The CDR3 coding sequence is TGTGCCACCGAGTCCGGGACAGGGGTTTACGAGCAGTACTTC.